Below are 24 T cell receptor beta chains sequenced from a single sample in a study of shared clonotypes between healthy human individuals. Terminally differentiated effector memory CD45RA+ cells were excluded by CCR7 positive selection of CD45RO-negative cells. Only in-frame clones appear in the TCRdb table, and some are missing; sequencing was by immunoSEQ multiplex PCR. The sample records approximately 600,000 clones, roughly 95% being singletons. Sequencing used naive CD8+ T cells sorted from blood. All receptors derive from a woman in her thirties in good health.

This chain joins TRBV28 and TRBJ2-7; TRBD2 matches at 12 bases. V shed 4 bases and J 5 bases; nucleotides not matched to a gene: 6. Germline-derived CDR1 and CDR2 are MDHEN and SYDVKM. The CDR3 is 15 amino acids. The CDR3 is CASSSSTSGRNEQYF. The CDR3 coding sequence is TGTGCCAGCAGTTCCTCGACTAGCGGGAGAAACGAGCAGTACTTC.

The genes are TRBV2 and TRBJ2-2, with D uncertain. Germline values: CDR1 SNHLY, CDR2 FYNNEI. This CDR3 region has 15 residues. The germline V and J ends were trimmed by 3 bases and 0 bases, with 8 bases remaining between them. The CDR3 coding sequence is TGTGCCAGCAGTGATGACAACGCGAACACCGGGGAGCTGTTTTTT. This codes for CASSDDNANTGELFF.

V is TRBV6-5 and J is TRBJ2-1; no clear D. The germline CDR1 and CDR2 sequences are MNHEY and SVGAGI. The CDR3 consists of 13 residues. With 6 bases removed from V and 6 bases from J, the gap between germline ends came to 12 bases. CDR3 nucleotide sequence: TGTGCCAGCAGAGGGTTAGCCGGCAATGAGCAGTTCTTC. Amino acid sequence: CASRGLAGNEQFF.

The chain combines TRBV27 with TRBJ2-5, with a possible D match to TRBD2 (6 bases). The V end was cut by 3 bases, the J end by 7 bases, with 18 bases between. The CDR3 is 15 residues long. From germline, CDR1 is MNHEY and CDR2 SMNVEV (reference sequence). The CDR3 here is CASSLGGGSVGTQYF. The CDR3 bases are TGTGCCAGCAGTTTGGGGGGAGGCTCGGTAGGGACCCAGTACTTC.

The rearrangement uses TRBV28 and TRBJ2-5; possibly TRBD2 for D (5 bases). Germline V CDR1 and CDR2: MDHEN, SYDVKM. V lost 6 bases and J lost 2, with 22 bases in between. The CDR3 length is 17 residues. The DNA for the CDR3 is TGTGCCAGCAGCTTGGGGTTTACGGGGTTGCGGCAAGAGACCCAGTACTTC. Translated: CASSLGFTGLRQETQYF. Full variable domain (rest looked up from reference TRBV28 and TRBJ2-5): DVKVTQSSRYLVKRTGEKVFLECVQDMDHENMFWYRQDPGLGLRLIYFSYDVKMKEKGDIPEGYSVSREKKERFSLILESASTNQTSMYLCASSLGFTGLRQETQYFGPGTRLLVL.

V gene TRBV19 combines with J gene TRBJ2-7; 9 bases map to TRBD1. Germline CDR1 LNHDA, CDR2 SQIVND (reference sequence). Trimming took 3 bases from V and 4 from J; bases not matched to a gene: 4. The CDR3 has 14 amino acids. CDR3 nucleotide sequence: TGTGCCAGTAGTATGGGACAGGGAGTGTACGAGCAGTACTTC. Amino acids: CASSMGQGVYEQYF.

The J gene is TRBJ2-7, the V gene TRBV19; TRBD1 matches at 8 bases. The CDR3 extends over 15 amino acids. With V trimmed by 0 bases and J by 3 bases, 4 bases remained unmatched. Germline V lookup: CDR1 LNHDA, CDR2 SQIVND (reference sequence). CDR3 DNA sequence: TGTGCCAGTAGTATAGAGGACAGGGACATCTACGAGCAGTACTTC. Its translation is CASSIEDRDIYEQYF.

The chain links TRBV27 to TRBJ2-7; TRBD1 agrees at 11 bases. Germline CDR1 is MNHEY and CDR2 is SMNVEV (reference sequence). The CDR3 is 17 residues long. V lost 3 bases and J lost 1; bases outside the gene matches: 8. This CDR3 is CASSFGPGQGVSYEQYF. The CDR3 DNA reads TGTGCCAGCAGTTTCGGCCCGGGACAGGGGGTATCCTACGAGCAGTACTTC.

The V call is TRBV29-1, the J call TRBJ1-4; no clear D gene. The CDR3 is 12 amino acids. With 4 bases removed from V and 5 bases from J, the gap between germline ends came to 8 bases. Germline V CDR1 and CDR2: SQVTM, ANQGSEA. This CDR3 reads CSVGADNEKLFF. CDR3 coding DNA: TGCAGCGTTGGGGCCGACAATGAAAAACTGTTTTTT. Drawing the rest from reference TRBV29-1 and TRBJ1-4, the complete variable domain is SAVISQKPSRDICQRGTSLTIQCQVDSQVTMMFWYRQQPGQSLTLIATANQGSEATYESGFVIDKFPISRPNLTFSTLTVSNMSPEDSSIYLCSVGADNEKLFFGSGTQLSVL.

V and J are TRBV27 and TRBJ1-4; unclear D gene. The CDR3 totals 16 residues. Germline V CDR1 and CDR2: MNHEY, SMNVEV (reference sequence). With 4 bases removed from V and 3 bases from J, the gap between germline ends came to 15 bases. The CDR3 DNA follows: TGTGCCAGCAGTTGGACCCCTTTGGGTGCTAATGAAAAACTGTTTTTT. Protein product: CASSWTPLGANEKLFF.

This sequence joins TRBV5-4 and TRBJ2-7, with 9 nucleotides matching TRBD1. J was trimmed by 3 bases and V by 5 bases; bases with no gene match: 9. Per germline, CDR1 SGHNT and CDR2 YYREEE (reference sequence). This CDR3 region has 15 residues. The CDR3 here is CASRGDRALIYEQYF. CDR3 in DNA: TGTGCCAGCAGAGGGGACAGGGCCCTAATCTACGAGCAGTACTTC.

The V call is TRBV29-1, the J call TRBJ1-2; unclear D gene. V dropped 4 bases and J dropped 0 bases, with 21 bases sitting between them. The CDR3 length is 17 residues. CDR1 is SQVTM and CDR2 is ANQGSEA in the germline V gene. The chain's CDR3 is CSVGPEFSVISNYGYTF. The CDR3 DNA reads as TGCAGCGTTGGGCCAGAGTTCTCTGTTATTTCTAACTATGGCTACACCTTC.

V and J are TRBV7-2 and TRBJ2-7, with 7 bases identical to TRBD1. The trim removed 0 bases at V and 0 bases at J, leaving 5 bases unmatched. Germline assignment: CDR1 SGHTA and CDR2 FQGNSA. This CDR3 has 16 amino acids. CDR3 region: CASSLAGRTGSYEQYF. The DNA of the CDR3 is TGTGCCAGCAGCTTAGCCGGACGGACAGGCTCCTACGAGCAGTACTTC.

This chain joins TRBV6-6 and TRBJ2-1; tentative D call: TRBD2 (5 bases). V dropped 0 bases and J dropped 8 bases, with 8 bases sitting between them. Looked up from germline, CDR1 is MNHNY and CDR2 is SVGAGI (reference sequence). This CDR3 is built from 13 residues. As DNA, the CDR3 is TGTGCCAGCAGTTACTCGTCCGGGGATGAGCAGTTCTTC. Its translation: CASSYSSGDEQFF.

This rearrangement joins TRBV29-1 to TRBJ2-1, with D possibly being TRBD2 (7 bases). The CDR3 contains 16 residues. Germline values: CDR1 SQVTM, CDR2 ANQGSEA. Trimming took 6 bases from V and 1 from J, leaving 19 bases between them. The CDR3 coding sequence is TGCAGCGTGGAGGGGGGCGGGAGTCTATCCTACAATGAGCAGTTCTTC. It codes for CSVEGGGSLSYNEQFF.

This clone was seen once. The genes are TRBV4-1 and TRBJ2-7; D is uncertain. This CDR3 has 15 residues. Between the trimmed V and J ends, which lost 1 base and 2 bases, there was a span of 12 bases. CDR1 and CDR2 (germline): MGHRA, YSYEKL. CDR3 loop: CASSQVEGSPYEQYF. The CDR3 nucleotides are TGCGCCAGCAGCCAAGTTGAAGGCAGCCCCTACGAGCAGTACTTC.

This chain uses TRBV10-1 with TRBJ2-3, with 14 nucleotides matching TRBD2. The CDR3 has 16 amino acids. V lost 5 bases, J lost 4 bases, and 5 bases stayed unmatched. The germline V gene encodes CDR1 WNHNN and CDR2 SYGVQD (reference sequence). CDR3 loop: CASSRLAGGLADTQYF. DNA of the CDR3: TGCGCCAGCAGTAGACTAGCGGGAGGGTTGGCAGATACGCAGTATTTT.

This sequence joins TRBV11-2 and TRBJ2-7; D unresolved. V lost 8 bases, J lost 2 bases, and 4 bases lay in between. The CDR3 runs 10 residues. CDR1 is SGHAT, CDR2 FQNNGV, per germline. The CDR3 nucleotides are TGTGCCAGCGGGCCCTACGAGCAGTACTTC. Translation gives CASGPYEQYF.

As regards this clone: At the DNA level, this CDR3 is encoded by other sequences in the same sample as well. V usage is TRBV5-4 and J usage is TRBJ2-1; D gene uncertain. Germline V gene data show CDR1 as SGHNT and CDR2 as YYREEE (reference sequence). The CDR3 has 11 residues. Deletions cut 4 bases from V and 5 bases from J, with 4 bases between. CDR3 nucleotides: TGTGCCAGCAGCCAGAACAATGAGCAGTTCTTC. The encoded protein is CASSQNNEQFF.

The chain couples TRBV2 to TRBJ2-7; 8 bases are a match to TRBD1. V trimming: 7 bases; J trimming: 1 base; junction bases outside the gene matches: 3. The CDR3 covers 13 residues. Germline V lookup: CDR1 SNHLY, CDR2 FYNNEI. The CDR3 bases are TGTGCCAGCACAGGGGGCGCGTCCTACGAGCAGTACTTC. Protein sequence: CASTGGASYEQYF.

The chain is built from TRBV6-5 and TRBJ1-2, with 8 bases lining up with TRBD1. This CDR3 region has 14 residues. With V trimmed by 0 bases and J by 4 bases, 1 base remained unmatched. The germline V gene has CDR1 MNHEY and CDR2 SVGAGI. CDR3 DNA: TGTGCCAGCAGTTACTCGCAGGGGGCCTATGGCTACACCTTC. This translates into CASSYSQGAYGYTF.

This clone occurred once. Other nucleotide sequences in the sample specify the same CDR3. V gene TRBV19 combines with J gene TRBJ2-7; tentative D call: TRBD2 (6 bases). Germline-derived CDR1 and CDR2 are LNHDA and SQIVND (reference sequence). The CDR3 length is 15 residues. Between the trimmed V and J ends, which lost 4 bases and 1 base, there was a span of 14 bases. CDR3 loop: CASSTGSGSSYEQYF. DNA of the CDR3: TGTGCCAGTAGTACCGGAAGCGGGTCTTCCTACGAGCAGTACTTC. Combining the CDR3 with reference TRBV19 and TRBJ2-7 gives the whole variable domain DGGITQSPKYLFRKEGQNVTLSCEQNLNHDAMYWYRQDPGQGLRLIYYSQIVNDFQKGDIAEGYSVSREKKESFPLTVTSAQKNPTAFYLCASSTGSGSSYEQYFGPGTRLTVT.

This clone was seen only once. V is TRBV7-2 and J is TRBJ1-2; D uncertain. With 1 base removed from V and 2 bases from J, the gap between germline ends came to 20 bases. CDR1 is SGHTA, CDR2 FQGNSA, per germline. The CDR3 loop spans 18 amino acids. The CDR3 loop is CASSLGRTVLTANYGYTF. Here the CDR3 DNA reads TGTGCCAGCAGCTTAGGTCGGACCGTCTTAACAGCCAACTATGGCTACACCTTC.

This sequence joins TRBV19 and TRBJ2-1, with 7 bases aligning to TRBD2. CDR3 length: 15 residues. Germline loops: CDR1 LNHDA, CDR2 SQIVND (reference sequence). V dropped 6 bases and J dropped 2; count of bases not matched to a gene: 7. The CDR3 region is CASSTLATPYNEQFF. The CDR3 DNA is TGTGCCAGTAGCACACTAGCGACTCCCTACAATGAGCAGTTCTTC.